The 31 T cell receptor beta chains reported below all come from one sample, sequenced in a study of cytomegalovirus exposure and HLA in healthy donors. The PCR made use of 60 Vbeta and 13 Jbeta primers. Libraries were prepared by immunoSEQ multiplex PCR; TCRdb keeps only in-frame clonotypes and omits some of them. Of fewer than 250,000 clones in the sample, roughly 86% were seen once. Sequenced sample: PBMCs. The receptors were sampled from a middle-aged man in good health and CMV-seropositive.

The rearrangement links TRBV6-5 to TRBJ1-5, with TRBD1 as a possible D gene (6 bases). In germline, CDR1 is MNHEY, CDR2 SVGAGI. The CDR3 loop spans 14 amino acids. With 5 bases removed from V and 3 bases from J, the gap between germline ends came to 11 bases. The CDR3 is CASSETGPNQPQHF. In DNA, the CDR3 is TGTGCCAGCAGTGAAACAGGGCCCAATCAGCCCCAGCATTTT.

V gene TRBV2 combines with J gene TRBJ2-1; 9 bases match TRBD1. After removal of 5 bases from V and 6 bases from J, the junction contained 8 bases not matched to a gene. The CDR3 covers 15 residues. Germline assignment: CDR1 SNHLY and CDR2 FYNNEI. The CDR3 spells CASSPRDRVPNEQFF. The CDR3 nucleotides are TGTGCCAGCAGTCCCCGGGACAGGGTCCCCAATGAGCAGTTCTTC.

The CDR3 DNA reads TGTGCCAGCAGCTTAACGGGACAGGGGATTAGAGATACGCAGTATTTT. It translates to CASSLTGQGIRDTQYF. This chain uses TRBV7-3 with TRBJ2-3, with 10 bases lining up with TRBD1. After removal of 0 bases from V and 5 bases from J, the junction contained 5 bases not matched to a gene. The CDR3 is made up of 16 amino acids. Germline CDR1 reads SGHTA; CDR2 reads FQGTGA.

The V call is TRBV6-5, the J call TRBJ1-6; unclear D gene. V lost 6 bases, J lost 9 bases, and 15 bases lay in between. This CDR3 contains 14 residues. Germline values: CDR1 MNHEY, CDR2 SVGAGI. This CDR3 reads CASSLGGLPSPLHF. DNA of the CDR3: TGTGCCAGCAGCCTAGGTGGCTTGCCTTCACCCCTCCACTTT.

This rearrangement joins TRBV5-1 to TRBJ2-1; D may be TRBD2 (5 bases). The CDR3 has 19 amino acids. From germline, CDR1 is SGHRS and CDR2 YFSETQ. The germline V and J ends were trimmed by 2 bases and 5 bases, with 26 bases remaining between them. The DNA of the CDR3 is TGCGCCAGCAGCTTTAGTGGCGGGTACATTGGTGGGTCGAACAATGAGCAGTTCTTC. Encoded protein: CASSFSGGYIGGSNNEQFF.

As to this clone: Additional DNA sequences in this sample encode the identical CDR3. The rearrangement links TRBV6-5 to TRBJ1-2, with TRBD1 as a possible D gene (6 bases). This CDR3 comprises 15 residues. V shed 5 bases and J shed 4 bases, with 17 bases lying between them. In germline, CDR1 is MNHEY, CDR2 SVGAGI. The CDR3 coding sequence is TGTGCCAGCAGTCGGGGGGCTAATCCCTCCTATGGCTACACCTTC. Its protein product is CASSRGANPSYGYTF.

The chain joins TRBV7-2 to TRBJ2-1, with TRBD2 matching 7 bases. J gave up 7 bases and V 7 bases, and 13 bases lay outside the gene matches. The CDR3 extends over 15 amino acids. CDR1 is SGHTA and CDR2 is FQGNSA in the germline V gene. This CDR3 reads CASTQGPAGVNEQFF. For the CDR3, the DNA is TGTGCCAGCACGCAAGGGCCGGCGGGGGTGAATGAGCAGTTCTTC.

This chain uses TRBV19 with TRBJ2-3; perhaps TRBD1 as D (5 bases). This CDR3 is 13 amino acids long. Deletions cut 10 bases from V and 2 bases from J, with 13 bases between. Germline values: CDR1 LNHDA, CDR2 SQIVND (reference sequence). The CDR3 spells CAMKGHNTDTQYF. CDR3 nucleotide sequence: TGTGCCATGAAAGGACACAACACAGATACGCAGTATTTT.

This chain links TRBV18 with TRBJ2-5; maybe TRBD2 (6 bases). The ends were cut back, 6 bases at V and 5 bases at J, with 13 bases in the middle. Germline V gene sequence: CDR1 KGHSH, CDR2 LQKENI. The CDR3 spans 13 residues. CDR3 protein: CASSVQEGETQYF. CDR3 DNA: TGTGCCAGCTCCGTCCAGGAGGGGGAGACCCAGTACTTC.

This clone was detected once. The chain is built from TRBV15 and TRBJ1-3; D uncertain. Looked up from germline, CDR1 is LNHNV and CDR2 is YYDKDF (reference sequence). This CDR3 region has 15 residues. V was clipped by 0 bases and J by 3 bases, with 9 bases between them. CDR3 sequence reads: CATSRDDTRGNTIYF. The CDR3 nucleotides read TGTGCCACCAGCAGAGACGACACCCGTGGAAACACCATATATTTT. The entire variable domain, with the rest obtained from reference TRBV15 and TRBJ1-3, is as follows: DAMVIQNPRYQVTQFGKPVTLSCSQTLNHNVMYWYQQKSSQAPKLLFHYYDKDFNNEADTPDNFQSRRPNTSFCFLDIRSPGLGDTAMYLCATSRDDTRGNTIYFGEGSWLTVV.

V gene TRBV5-5 combines with J gene TRBJ1-2; possibly TRBD1 for D (5 bases). CDR1 SGHKS and CDR2 YYEKEE come from the germline V gene (reference sequence). This CDR3 is built from 15 residues. V lost 0 bases and J 5 bases, leaving 14 bases between the germline ends. CDR3 amino acids: CASSLGPGREYGYTF. DNA of the CDR3: TGTGCCAGCAGCTTGGGACCAGGGCGAGAGTATGGCTACACCTTC.

The genes are TRBV9 and TRBJ2-2; no firm D call. V lost 2 bases and J 1 base, leaving 9 bases between the germline ends. This CDR3 has 15 residues. Germline V gene data show CDR1 as SGDLS and CDR2 as YYNGEE. DNA for the CDR3: TGTGCCAGCAGCGTTAGTAGAATGAACACCGGGGAGCTGTTTTTT. This translates into CASSVSRMNTGELFF.

The chain has TRBV7-8 and TRBJ1-5; 7 bases are shared with TRBD1. CDR3 length: 15 residues. Germline CDR1 is SGHVS and CDR2 is FQNEAQ. Unmatched junction bases numbered 1, after V lost 2 bases and J lost 0 bases. This chain's CDR3 is CASSLQGVSNQPQHF. Here the CDR3 DNA reads TGTGCCAGCAGCTTACAGGGGGTTAGCAATCAGCCCCAGCATTTT.

This clone was seen only once. V usage is TRBV9 and J usage is TRBJ2-1; unclear D gene. The CDR3 runs to 13 residues. Trimming removed 0 bases at V and 7 bases at J, with 8 bases between. In germline, CDR1 is SGDLS, CDR2 YYNGEE. In nucleotides, the CDR3 is TGTGCCAGCAGCGTAGCCACCGAGAATGAGCAGTTCTTC. Translating it yields CASSVATENEQFF.

V and J are TRBV5-1 and TRBJ2-3; 12 bases agree with TRBD2. Germline V gives CDR1 SGHRS, CDR2 YFSETQ. The junction had 6 bases not matched to a gene; V was cut back by 6 bases and J by 4 bases. The CDR3 consists of 15 residues. Here the CDR3 reads CASTSTSGSADTQYF. For the CDR3, the DNA is TGCGCCAGCACGTCGACTAGCGGGAGCGCAGATACGCAGTATTTT.

This clone has just a few counts. The CDR3 spells CASSQETGASYEQYF. The DNA for the CDR3 is TGTGCCAGCAGCCAAGAAACAGGGGCATCCTACGAGCAGTACTTC. The chain combines TRBV7-9 with TRBJ2-7, with TRBD1 identical over 7 bases. J was trimmed by 1 base and V by 5 bases; bases with no gene match: 8. The germline V gene encodes CDR1 SEHNR and CDR2 FQNEAQ (reference sequence). The CDR3 consists of 15 residues.

A note on this clone: This sample also contains other DNA sequences that code for the same CDR3. V is TRBV6-5 and J is TRBJ1-1; D not certain. V lost 6 bases and J 3 bases, leaving 14 bases between the germline ends. The CDR3 extends over 14 amino acids. The germline CDR1 and CDR2 sequences are MNHEY and SVGAGI. CDR3 sequence (DNA): TGTGCCAGCAGAGTACTCGCCCGGGACACTGAAGCTTTCTTT. It yields the protein CASRVLARDTEAFF.

The V gene is TRBV2, the J gene TRBJ2-7; the match to TRBD2 covers 8 bases. Trimming took 10 bases from V and 5 from J; bases not matched to a gene: 13. This CDR3 has 14 residues. Germline lookup yields CDR1 SNHLY and CDR2 FYNNEI. The CDR3 nucleotides read TGTGCCAACAGGACGGGGGGGAGGGGCCACGAGCAGTACTTC. Translated, it gives CANRTGGRGHEQYF.

The chain uses TRBV27 and TRBJ2-7; weak D call: TRBD1 (6 bases). CDR1 and CDR2 from the germline V gene are MNHEY and SMNVEV (reference sequence). The CDR3 runs to 14 residues. V dropped 6 bases and J dropped 1 base, with 13 bases sitting between them. The CDR3 nucleotides are TGTGCCAGCAGGGGACAAGCCTTGTCCTACGAGCAGTACTTC. This translates into CASRGQALSYEQYF.

This clone was detected a few times. This rearrangement joins TRBV5-1 to TRBJ2-2, with 11 nucleotides matching TRBD1. V trimming: 1 base; J trimming: 4 bases; junction bases outside the gene matches: 6. Germline-derived CDR1 and CDR2 are SGHRS and YFSETQ. The CDR3 runs 17 residues. This CDR3 reads CASSLQTGTGGTGELFF. CDR3 bases: TGCGCCAGCAGCTTGCAAACCGGGACAGGGGGCACCGGGGAGCTGTTTTTT.

The chain combines TRBV5-6 with TRBJ2-7; TRBD1 agrees at 7 bases. In germline, CDR1 is SGHDT, CDR2 YYEEEE. The CDR3 sequence is 15 residues long. The ends lost 3 bases at V and 4 bases at J; junction bases unmatched: 10. CDR3 in DNA: TGTGCCAGCAGCTCGGGGACAGACTTTCCTTACGAGCAGTACTTC. The encoded protein is CASSSGTDFPYEQYF.

The chain links TRBV6-5 to TRBJ2-1, with D possibly matching TRBD1 (5 bases). V dropped 7 bases and J dropped 5 bases, with 15 bases sitting between them. CDR1 and CDR2 (germline): MNHEY, SVGAGI. The CDR3 is 14 residues long. The CDR3 loop is CASKFRTTNNEQFF. The CDR3 DNA reads TGTGCCAGCAAGTTCAGGACAACTAACAATGAGCAGTTCTTC.

In this sample, this clone turned up a few times. V and J are TRBV4-1 and TRBJ2-3; TRBD2 aligns across 12 bases. The CDR3 is 17 amino acids. Losses at the gene ends were 2 bases for V and 2 bases for J; bases not matched to a gene: 5. Germline V gives CDR1 MGHRA, CDR2 YSYEKL. The CDR3 DNA follows: TGCGCCAGCAGCCAACCGACTAGCGGGGGACACACAGATACGCAGTATTTT. Translated, it gives CASSQPTSGGHTDTQYF.

The V gene is TRBV6-5, the J gene TRBJ2-5, with TRBD2 matching over 10 bases. The V gene's germline CDR1 is MNHEY and CDR2 SVGAGI. The CDR3 spans 14 residues. The V segment lost 6 bases and the J segment 6 bases; nucleotides outside the gene matches: 7. DNA for the CDR3: TGTGCCAGCAGCATGGGACTAGCGAGACAGACCCAGTACTTC. Translation gives CASSMGLARQTQYF.

The chain is built from TRBV15 and TRBJ2-2, with 7 bases that match TRBD1. Trimming took 5 bases from V and 0 from J; bases not matched to a gene: 6. This CDR3 spans 16 amino acids. Germline CDR1 is LNHNV and CDR2 is YYDKDF (reference sequence). DNA of the CDR3: TGTGCCACCAGCGGACAGGACGCATCGAACACCGGGGAGCTGTTTTTT. It translates to CATSGQDASNTGELFF.

This rearrangement joins TRBV6-1 to TRBJ2-7; possibly TRBD1 for D (6 bases). The CDR3 is made up of 14 amino acids. Germline lookup yields CDR1 MNHNS and CDR2 SASEGT. Trimming shortened V by 6 bases and J by 3 bases, and 15 bases separated the two germline ends. This CDR3 is CASRSGTKIYEQYF. The CDR3 DNA sequence: TGTGCCAGCAGGTCCGGGACAAAAATCTACGAGCAGTACTTC.

In DNA form, the CDR3 reads TGTGCCAGCAGCTTGTCTCAGGTGAAGACCCAGTACTTC. Its translation is CASSLSQVKTQYF. The J gene is TRBJ2-5, the V gene TRBV5-4, with D hard to call. V was shortened by 1 base and J by 6 bases, with 10 bases between the two germline ends. The CDR3 contains 13 residues. Germline CDR1 and CDR2: SGHNT and YYREEE (reference sequence).

V and J are TRBV9 and TRBJ2-1; the D is unclear. Trimming cost V 0 bases and J 10 bases, with 11 bases left between them. Germline V gene data show CDR1 as SGDLS and CDR2 as YYNGEE. This CDR3 has 13 residues. CDR3 amino acids: CASSVGADLEQFF. The CDR3 bases are TGTGCCAGCAGCGTAGGGGCAGACCTAGAGCAGTTCTTC. Looking up the rest from reference TRBV9 and TRBJ2-1 gives the full variable domain: DSGVTQTPKHLITATGQRVTLRCSPRSGDLSVYWYQQSLDQGLQFLIQYYNGEERAKGNILERFSAQQFPDLHSELNLSSLELGDSALYFCASSVGADLEQFFGPGTRLTVL.

The chain combines TRBV7-9 with TRBJ2-5; 13 bases fit TRBD2. This CDR3 is 15 amino acids long. CDR1 is SEHNR, CDR2 FQNEAQ, per germline (reference sequence). J lost 5 bases, V lost 5 bases, and 5 bases had no gene match. This chain's CDR3 is CASSLGLAGLETQYF. The CDR3 nucleotides read TGTGCCAGCAGCCTGGGACTAGCGGGATTGGAGACCCAGTACTTC.

For the CDR3, the DNA is TGTGCCAGCAGCCATGGAACTTACAGGGGGCGAAACACCGGGGAGCTGTTTTTT. Translation gives CASSHGTYRGRNTGELFF. This chain joins TRBV4-2 and TRBJ2-2; 9 nucleotides line up with TRBD1. Germline V lookup: CDR1 LGHNA, CDR2 YNFKEQ. V lost 3 bases, J lost 2 bases, and 10 bases stayed unmatched. This CDR3 is built from 18 residues.

The sample holds one count of this clone. This chain links TRBV5-4 with TRBJ1-6; 8 bases map to TRBD1. CDR1 SGHNT and CDR2 YYREEE come from the germline V gene (reference sequence). V lost 6 bases to trimming and J lost 6 bases; unmatched junction nucleotides: 8. This CDR3 region has 15 residues. This CDR3 is CASTVQGVGNSPLHF. Written as DNA, the CDR3 is TGTGCCAGCACCGTACAGGGGGTGGGTAATTCACCCCTCCACTTT.